These T cell receptor beta chains were read from a single sample in a study of early T cells in non-severe SARS-CoV-2 infection. TCRdb itself ran the 5' RACE reads through MiXCR, one entry per CDR3 protein. The profile shows about 59,000 distinct CDR3 sequences, around 14% of them singletons. The specimen was whole blood, collected at baseline. Receptors were obtained from an adult who was a healthcare worker with PCR-confirmed SARS-CoV-2 infection or an uninfected control (not recorded which). CDR3s include the opening cysteine and the closing phenylalanine or tryptophan. A D gene is named only where the DNA matches it firmly. Some rows mark clone size as missing; the rest say once, few, many or name a class of expanded clone.

TRBV6-6	.	TRBJ2-1	TRBD1	TGTGCCAGCAGTAGGGACAGCTACAATGAGCAGTTCTTC	CASSRDSYNEQFF
TRBV9	many	TRBJ2-6	TRBD1	TGTGCCAGCAGCCCACGCGGACAGGGAAGCTCTGGGGCCAACGTCCTGACTTTC	CASSPRGQGSSGANVLTF
TRBV7-2	many	TRBJ2-1	.	TGTGCCAGCAGCTTACTCAATGAGCAGTTCTTC	CASSLLNEQFF
TRBV5-4	few	TRBJ2-1	TRBD2	TGTGCCAGCAGCCCGAGCCATAGCGGGGGGAATGAGCAGTTCTTC	CASSPSHSGGNEQFF
TRBV7-8	.	TRBJ2-7	TRBD2	TGTGCCAGCAGACGGGGGGGACCCCTATACGAGCAGTACTTC	CASRRGGPLYEQYF
TRBV12-5	many	TRBJ2-7	.	.	CASGLAQAYEQYF
TRBV19	many	TRBJ2-7	.	TGTGCCAGTAGTATGCCCGGTTTACCCTACGAGCAGTACTTC	CASSMPGLPYEQYF
TRBV27	few	TRBJ2-5	TRBD1	TGTGCCAGCAGGAGAGACAGGGTCCTCACCGAGACCCAGTACTTC	CASRRDRVLTETQYF
TRBV4-1	.	TRBJ2-1	.	TGCGCCAGCAGCCCAGTAGGACGTAAAAGCTCCTACAATGAGCAGTTCTTC	CASSPVGRKSSYNEQFF
TRBV7-2	few	TRBJ2-2	.	TGTGCCAGCAGCTTAGACAGGGCCGGGGAGCTGTTTTTT	CASSLDRAGELFF
TRBV5-1	many	TRBJ2-7	TRBD2	TGCGCCAGCAGCTTGACGGCAGGCGGGGGCTACGAGCAGTACTTC	CASSLTAGGGYEQYF
TRBV7-2	.	TRBJ2-3	.	TGTGTCAGCAGCTCGGCAGATACGCAGTATTTT	CVSSSADTQYF
TRBV6-2/TRBV6-3	few	TRBJ2-7	TRBD2	TGTGCCAGCAGTTCACCCAGGATAGCGGGGCCCTACGAGCAGTACTTC	CASSSPRIAGPYEQYF
TRBV14	.	TRBJ2-4	.	TGTGCCAGCAGCCAAGAGAGGACACTTAAAAACATTCAGTACTTC	CASSQERTLKNIQYF
TRBV28	few	TRBJ2-5	.	TGTGCCAGCAGATCTCAGGGGAACGGAGAGACCCAGTACTTC	CASRSQGNGETQYF
TRBV12-3/TRBV12-4	.	TRBJ2-4	TRBD1	TGTGCCAGCAGTCCCCAAGCAGAGGGGGCAAACATTCAGTACTTC	CASSPQAEGANIQYF
TRBV20-1	many	TRBJ2-7	.	TGCAGTGGATACCAGGGTTACGAGCAGTACTTC	CSGYQGYEQYF
TRBV11-2	few	TRBJ2-3	TRBD1	TGTGCCAGCAGCAAGGGACAGACCACAGATACGCAGTATTTT	CASSKGQTTDTQYF
TRBV7-8	many	TRBJ2-2	TRBD2	TGTGCCAGCAGCTTGACTAGCGGGGGGGCCGGGGAGCTGTTTTTT	CASSLTSGGAGELFF
TRBV5-4	few	TRBJ2-7	.	TGTGCCAGCAGCGCCGCCCCGGACGGCTACGAGCAGTACTTC	CASSAAPDGYEQYF
TRBV5-1	.	TRBJ2-7	TRBD1	TGCGCCAGCAGCCCATTTTCCGGGACAGTGTACTTC	CASSPFSGTVYF
TRBV29-1	.	TRBJ1-3	.	TGCAGCTTTAGGACAGCCGGAAACACCACATATTTT	CSFRTAGNTTYF
TRBV19	.	TRBJ2-7	.	TGTGCCAGTAGTATAGGGACGGACTCCTACGAGCAGTACTTC	CASSIGTDSYEQYF
TRBV19	.	TRBJ2-1	TRBD1	TGTGCCAGTAGTATAGAGGGGTCACGACAGGGGATCAATGAGCAGTTCTTC	CASSIEGSRQGINEQFF
TRBV14	few	TRBJ2-3	.	TGTGCCAGCAGCCCCGCCAGCCGTTTGACAGATACGCAGTATTTT	CASSPASRLTDTQYF
TRBV28	many	TRBJ2-3	.	TGTGCCACCTCTGGACGGGGTCCCCTAGGAGATACGCAGTATTTT	CATSGRGPLGDTQYF
TRBV4-3	few	TRBJ2-1	TRBD2	TGCGCCAGCAGCCCCTTAGCGGGGTACAATGAGCAGTTCTTC	CASSPLAGYNEQFF
TRBV6-2/TRBV6-3	.	TRBJ2-3	TRBD2	TGTGCCAGCAGCCGAGCGGGGGCATCCACAGATACGCAGTATTTT	CASSRAGASTDTQYF
TRBV12-3/TRBV12-4	.	TRBJ2-7	.	TGTGCCAGCAGCTCCCAAGACGAGCAGTACTTC	CASSSQDEQYF
TRBV6-1	.	TRBJ2-7	TRBD2	TGTGCCAGCAGTGCGGGACTAGCGGGGGGGCCCTACGAGCAGTACTTC	CASSAGLAGGPYEQYF
TRBV11-2	.	TRBJ1-4	.	TGTGCCAGCAGCGCTGTGCCGGGACAAAAACTGTTTTTT	CASSAVPGQKLFF
TRBV21-1	few	TRBJ1-2	.	TGTGCCAGCAGCAAACCTAAGAACTATGGCTACACCTTC	CASSKPKNYGYTF
TRBV6-1	many	TRBJ2-6	.	TGTGCCAGCAGGTCAGGGTCGAGGGCTATTGACTCTGGGGCCAACGTCCTGACTTTC	CASRSGSRAIDSGANVLTF
TRBV7-2	.	TRBJ2-1	.	TGTGCCAGCAGCTTCTTTATGTCCAGGAGGGATGAGCAGTTCTTC	CASSFFMSRRDEQFF
TRBV27	few	TRBJ1-5	.	TGTGCCAGCAGTTTAAGCACGCAGAATCAGCCCCAGCATTTT	CASSLSTQNQPQHF
TRBV20-1	.	TRBJ1-6	.	TGCAGTGCTACCCCGAGCAACGCGGGGGTCAATTCACCCCTCCACTTT	CSATPSNAGVNSPLHF
TRBV29-1	.	TRBJ2-1	.	TGCAGTGTTGTGGGAGCGGAGTCATACAATGAGCAGTTCTTC	CSVVGAESYNEQFF
TRBV19	.	TRBJ2-5	TRBD1	TGTGCCAGTACGGCGGGACAGGGTCGGAAGACCCAGTACTTC	CASTAGQGRKTQYF
TRBV5-1	many	TRBJ1-5	.	TGCGCCAGCAGCGCCGGGTCCCTAAATCAGCCCCAGCATTTT	CASSAGSLNQPQHF
TRBV6-5	.	TRBJ1-1	TRBD1	TGTGCCAGCAGTAACACAGGGGCCACTGAAGCTTTCTTT	CASSNTGATEAFF
TRBV6-5	few	TRBJ1-1	TRBD1	TGTGCCAGCAGTTATGGCGCAGGGGGCACTGAAGCTTTCTTT	CASSYGAGGTEAFF
TRBV7-9	.	TRBJ2-7	TRBD1	TGTGCCAGCAGCTCACAGGGGCCGTGGGACGAGCAGTACTTC	CASSSQGPWDEQYF